A selection of T cell receptor beta chains follows, all from one sample in a study of blood T cells in healthy people across ages. TCRdb redid the calling of the 5' RACE reads with MiXCR, one entry per CDR3 protein. The table records 750,000 to 850,000 distinct CDR3 sequences, 20% to 30% of them present only once. These data also formed part of another study, on T cells of mothers and their children.

Sequencing was done on a sample of blood. These receptor sequences come from a boy younger than 18 in good health. The CDR3 runs from the conserved cysteine through the conserved F or W. D genes are given only for firm matches. A row's size may be missing; if present it is once, few, many or a size class.

V	J	D	size	DNA	CDR3
TRBV12-3/TRBV12-4	TRBJ2-3	TRBD2	-	TGTGCCAGCAGGGGACTAGCATCAGATACGCAGTATTTT	CASRGLASDTQYF
TRBV29-1	TRBJ1-1	-	few	TGCAGCGTGAGGAGGGGGATGCGGAACACTGAAGCTTTCTTT	CSVRRGMRNTEAFF
TRBV5-1	TRBJ2-7	-	few	TGCGCCAGCAGCCCCGGGCTGGAGGGGGCGATGTACGAGCAGTACTTC	CASSPGLEGAMYEQYF
TRBV21-1	TRBJ2-3	-	few	TGTGCCAGCAGCAAAGAGACAGGGGGACCTACTAGCACAGATACGCAGTATTTT	CASSKETGGPTSTDTQYF
TRBV29-1	TRBJ2-5	-	-	TGCAGCGTTCGCAGGACAGCCACTCAAGAGACCCAGTACTTC	CSVRRTATQETQYF
TRBV9	TRBJ2-7	-	-	TGTGTCAGCAGCGGATCGGACCTACCGGGCGGCTACGAGCAGTACTTC	CVSSGSDLPGGYEQYF
TRBV7-7	TRBJ2-2	-	-	TGTGCAACCTCCGACACCGGGGAGCTGTTTTTT	CATSDTGELFF
TRBV4-3	TRBJ2-1	-	-	TGCGCCAGCAGCCAAGAAAAGGACAACCCCTACAATGAGCAGTTCTTC	CASSQEKDNPYNEQFF
TRBV6-6	TRBJ2-5	-	-	TGTGCCAGCAGTCCCCTGACAGGAAAGAGGGAAGAGACCCAGTACTTC	CASSPLTGKREETQYF
TRBV7-9	TRBJ1-4	-	-	TGTGCCAGCAGCCCCCTGTCCGGGGGTGAGGATGAAAAACTGTTTTTT	CASSPLSGGEDEKLFF
TRBV5-5	TRBJ2-1	TRBD1	few	TGTGCCAGCAGCCCTGGGACAGGGGACGTCGATGAGCAGTTCTTC	CASSPGTGDVDEQFF
TRBV27	TRBJ2-1	-	few	TGTGCCAGCAGTTCCCTAGAACGGGGTGAGCAGTTCTTC	CASSSLERGEQFF
TRBV9	TRBJ2-2	-	few	TGTGCCAGCAGCACGGACAGCCAAAAGAACACCGGGGAGCTGTTTTTT	CASSTDSQKNTGELFF
TRBV5-1	TRBJ2-7	-	-	TGCGCCAGCAGCTTGGTTCTGGGGACATCCTCCTACGAGCAGTACTTC	CASSLVLGTSSYEQYF
TRBV11-2	TRBJ2-1	TRBD2	-	TGTGCCAGCAGCTTGGGACTAGCGGGGGGAGCCTACAATGAGCAGTTCTTC	CASSLGLAGGAYNEQFF
TRBV5-1	TRBJ2-5	-	few	TGCGCCAGCAGCCTTAGAGCGGGACAGCTACAAGAGACCCAGTACTTC	CASSLRAGQLQETQYF
TRBV14	TRBJ1-2	-	-	TGTGCCAGCAGCCAAACCGGAGACAGTAACTATGGCTACACCTTC	CASSQTGDSNYGYTF
TRBV3-1	TRBJ2-1	-	-	TGTGCCAGCAGCCAAGATCCGGAGGGAGTGCAGTTCTTC	CASSQDPEGVQFF
TRBV29-1	TRBJ1-1	TRBD1	-	TGCAGCGTCTCACAGGGGATAACGGACACTGAAGCTTTCTTT	CSVSQGITDTEAFF
TRBV3-1	TRBJ2-7	-	few	TGTGCCAGCAGCCAAGATAGGGTGCCGTCGGCCTACGAGCAGTACTTC	CASSQDRVPSAYEQYF
TRBV7-9	TRBJ1-5	TRBD1	-	TGTGCCAGCAGCTCACCCGGGACAGATAATCAGCCCCAGCATTTT	CASSSPGTDNQPQHF
TRBV7-2	TRBJ2-1	-	few	TGTGCCAGTAGCTTAGTTTCGGCGCTCGAGTCGGTCTTTGCATCCAATGAGCAGTTCTTC	CASSLVSALESVFASNEQFF
TRBV4-3	TRBJ2-5	TRBD1	few	TGCGCCAGCAGCCAAGTCCGACAGGGGTCAGGGGAGACCCAGTACTTC	CASSQVRQGSGETQYF
TRBV30	TRBJ1-1	-	-	TGTGCCTGGAGTGCCCATCTGCCCCTAAGCGGGAACACTGAAGCTTTCTTT	CAWSAHLPLSGNTEAFF
TRBV11-2	TRBJ1-4	-	-	TGTGCCAGCAGCTTATACAGCGCAACTAATGAAAAACTGTTTTTT	CASSLYSATNEKLFF
TRBV27	TRBJ2-7	-	many	TGTGCCAGCAGTTTAGGACGGATCTACGAGCAGTACTTC	CASSLGRIYEQYF
TRBV29-1	TRBJ2-1	TRBD1	-	TGCAGCGTTGAAGAGCCGGGACAGGCCCCCCATGAGCAGTTCTTC	CSVEEPGQAPHEQFF
TRBV25-1	TRBJ2-7	TRBD1	many	TGTGCCAGCAGTGGAGGACAGGGGGCCTCCTACGAGCAGTACTTC	CASSGGQGASYEQYF
TRBV7-9	TRBJ2-1	TRBD2	-	TGTGCCAGCAGCCCCCCACTAGCGGGAGGATCGGGTGAGCAGTTCTTC	CASSPPLAGGSGEQFF
TRBV29-1	TRBJ2-7	-	-	TGCAGCGTTGAAAGGTGGGACATAGTTAACGAGCAGTACTTC	CSVERWDIVNEQYF
TRBV6-1	TRBJ1-4	-	few	TGTGCCAGCAGGAATGAGGGCGAACTGTTTTTT	CASRNEGELFF
TRBV27	TRBJ2-2	-	-	TGTGCCAGCAGCCGAAGGGGCTCGGGGGAGCTGTTTTTT	CASSRRGSGELFF
TRBV2	TRBJ1-2	-	-	TGTGCCAGCAGTCCCGCGGGACATGGCTACACCTTC	CASSPAGHGYTF
TRBV7-2	TRBJ2-1	TRBD2	-	TGTGCCAGCAGCTTATTTTCTAGCGGGTACAATGAGCAGTTCTTC	CASSLFSSGYNEQFF
TRBV27	TRBJ1-6	-	-	TGTGCCAGCAGTTTGTCAACGGCAGTCAATTCACCCCTCCACTTT	CASSLSTAVNSPLHF
TRBV11-2	TRBJ1-4	-	few	TGTGCCAGCAGCTTGACAGGCCAAATTGTGGCTAATGAAAAACTGTTTTTT	CASSLTGQIVANEKLFF
TRBV4-1	TRBJ2-4	-	few	TGCGCCAGCAGCCAAGACCCTCGCCCCCCAAACATTCAGTACTTC	CASSQDPRPPNIQYF
TRBV3-1	TRBJ1-1	-	-	TGTGCCAGCACCCGGGCGGGGTCTCGAACTGAAGCTTTCTTT	CASTRAGSRTEAFF
TRBV28	TRBJ1-2	-	few	TGTGCCAGCAGTGCCTCTTGGGGAGAACCATACTATGGCTACACCTTC	CASSASWGEPYYGYTF
TRBV4-3	TRBJ2-1	-	-	TGCGCCGGCAGCCAAGATTTACAGGGAGGTGGCAATGAGCAGTTCTTC	CAGSQDLQGGGNEQFF
TRBV7-6	TRBJ2-3	-	few	TGTGCCAGCAGCTTAGGCCAGCATACGCAGTATTTT	CASSLGQHTQYF
TRBV4-1	TRBJ1-6	-	-	TGCGCCAGCAGCACGACCCCTAATTCACCCCTCCACTTT	CASSTTPNSPLHF
TRBV5-1	TRBJ2-5	-	-	TGCGCCAGCAGCTCGTGGGTTAGCGGAAGGGAGACCCAGTACTTC	CASSSWVSGRETQYF